These 27 T cell receptor beta chains originate from one sample sequenced in a study of blood T cell repertoires in COVID-19. The data were produced by immunoSEQ multiplex PCR, yet TCRdb's version contains in-frame clones alone and is incomplete. The data contain some 270,000 clones, about nine tenths of them singletons. The sequencing input was peripheral blood. The receptors shown here come from a man aged 50 to 60 with acute or convalescent COVID-19.

This clone was counted only a few times. The chain has TRBV5-1 and TRBJ1-3, with D maybe TRBD1 (5 bases). Per the germline V gene, CDR1 is SGHRS and CDR2 is YFSETQ. Trimming stripped 4 bases from V and 8 bases from J, with 19 bases between. There are 15 residues in the CDR3. The CDR3 protein is CASSPAQATSDTIYF. DNA for the CDR3: TGCGCCAGCAGCCCGGCACAGGCGACCTCCGACACCATATATTTT.

This chain joins TRBV15 and TRBJ2-1; 9 positions agree with TRBD2. This CDR3 is 15 amino acids long. Trimming cost V 8 bases and J 8 bases; bases outside gene matches: 13. Germline assignment: CDR1 LNHNV and CDR2 YYDKDF (reference sequence). This CDR3 reads CATRLRAGGGDEQFF. CDR3 coding DNA: TGTGCCACCCGCCTCCGAGCGGGGGGTGGGGATGAGCAGTTCTTC.

The rearrangement uses TRBV5-1 and TRBJ2-7; tentatively, D is TRBD2 (5 bases). The germline V gene encodes CDR1 SGHRS and CDR2 YFSETQ. The CDR3 extends over 15 amino acids. V gave up 1 base and J gave up 7 bases, with 18 bases separating them. The chain's CDR3 is CASSLSGRLTGEQYF. The CDR3 DNA reads TGCGCCAGCAGCTTGTCCGGCAGACTAACGGGGGAGCAGTACTTC.

V is TRBV19 and J is TRBJ2-4, with 9 bases lining up with TRBD1. The ends lost 7 bases at V and 9 bases at J; junction bases unmatched: 13. The V gene's germline CDR1 is LNHDA and CDR2 SQIVND (reference sequence). The CDR3 sequence is 15 residues long. The CDR3 sequence: CASTLPGQGRGIQYF. CDR3 DNA sequence: TGTGCCAGTACGTTACCGGGACAGGGAAGAGGCATTCAGTACTTC.

The chain is built from TRBV19 and TRBJ2-1; 7 bases line up with TRBD2. The ends lost 5 bases at V and 9 bases at J; junction bases unmatched: 4. CDR3 length: 12 residues. The germline V gene encodes CDR1 LNHDA and CDR2 SQIVND (reference sequence). The CDR3 DNA is TGTGCCAGTAGTGGGGGGAGGGGTGAGCAGTTCTTC. Translating gives CASSGGRGEQFF.

The count of this clone is one. The chain has TRBV27 and TRBJ2-7; D uncertain. CDR1 is MNHEY and CDR2 is SMNVEV in the germline V gene (reference sequence). The CDR3 loop spans 13 amino acids. Trimming pared 5 bases from V and 4 bases from J, leaving 12 bases between. The DNA for the CDR3 is TGTGCCAGCAGTCATAAACGGCGGTACGAGCAGTACTTC. Translated, it gives CASSHKRRYEQYF.

The chain links TRBV2 to TRBJ1-1; D is perhaps TRBD1 (5 bases). Trimming pared 1 base from V and 3 bases from J, leaving 9 bases between. Germline CDR1 SNHLY, CDR2 FYNNEI. The CDR3 consists of 14 residues. The CDR3 reads CASSEVDRYTEAFF. For the CDR3, the DNA is TGTGCCAGCAGTGAAGTCGACAGATACACTGAAGCTTTCTTT. Together with reference TRBV2 and TRBJ1-1, the CDR3 gives the full variable domain: EPEVTQTPSHQVTQMGQEVILRCVPISNHLYFYWYRQILGQKVEFLVSFYNNEISEKSEIFDDQFSVERPDGSNFTLKIRSTKLEDSAMYFCASSEVDRYTEAFFGQGTRLTVV.

This chain links TRBV5-4 with TRBJ2-2, with 8 nucleotides matching TRBD1. V gave up 5 bases and J gave up 1 base; unmatched junction bases: 7. Germline CDR1 is SGHNT and CDR2 is YYREEE (reference sequence). This CDR3 has 16 amino acids. CDR3 in amino acids: CASSTKTGENTGELFF. The CDR3 region has the DNA TGTGCCAGCAGTACAAAGACAGGGGAGAACACCGGGGAGCTGTTTTTT.

The chain joins TRBV30 to TRBJ1-5, with D unclear. V shed 0 bases and J shed 4 bases, with 10 bases lying between them. The CDR3 runs 14 residues. CDR1 GTSNPN and CDR2 SVGIG come from the germline V gene (reference sequence). CDR3 protein: CAWSVPGSNQPQHF. The CDR3 bases are TGTGCCTGGAGTGTACCGGGGAGTAATCAGCCCCAGCATTTT.

A few counts support this clone. CDR3 coding DNA: TGTGCCAGTAGTCCCGGGTTCGGGACTGGGGCCAACGTCCTGACTTTC. It encodes CASSPGFGTGANVLTF. The chain uses TRBV19 and TRBJ2-6; D perhaps matches TRBD2 (5 bases). The germline V gene has CDR1 LNHDA and CDR2 SQIVND (reference sequence). The V end was cut by 5 bases, the J end by 2 bases, with 13 bases between. This CDR3 is built from 16 residues.

Notes on this clone: This sample also contains other DNA sequences that code for the same CDR3. This chain joins TRBV7-2 and TRBJ2-5; D is perhaps TRBD2 (5 bases). Trimming shortened V by 1 base and J by 1 base, and 7 bases separated the two germline ends. The CDR3 runs to 14 residues. CDR1 and CDR2 from the germline V gene are SGHTA and FQGNSA. The CDR3 loop is CASSLGGSQETQYF. As DNA, the CDR3 is TGTGCCAGCAGCTTAGGAGGGTCCCAAGAGACCCAGTACTTC. The full variable domain, with the rest looked up from reference TRBV7-2 and TRBJ2-5, is GAGVSQSPSNKVTEKGKDVELRCDPISGHTALYWYRQSLGQGLEFLIYFQGNSAPDKSGLPSDRFSAERTGGSVSTLTIQRTQQEDSAVYLCASSLGGSQETQYFGPGTRLLVL.

The chain recombines TRBV6-5 with TRBJ2-1, with D possibly matching TRBD1 (6 bases). Germline assignment: CDR1 MNHEY and CDR2 SVGAGI. The V end was cut by 6 bases, the J end by 7 bases, with 13 bases between. The CDR3 is made up of 13 amino acids. CDR3 region: CASSLTGNNEQFF. CDR3 DNA: TGTGCCAGCAGCCTCACAGGGAATAATGAGCAGTTCTTC.

This chain joins TRBV5-1 and TRBJ1-3; a weak D match, TRBD1 (5 bases). The V end lost 2 bases, the J end lost 6 bases, and 6 bases lay between the germline ends. CDR1 and CDR2 from the germline V gene are SGHRS and YFSETQ. This CDR3 region has 12 residues. CDR3 amino acids: CASSLGENTIYF. In DNA, the CDR3 is TGCGCCAGCAGCTTAGGGGAAAACACCATATATTTT.

The V call is TRBV9, the J call TRBJ1-2; D is uncertain. Per the germline V gene, CDR1 is SGDLS and CDR2 is YYNGEE. V was trimmed by 6 bases and J by 4 bases, leaving 10 bases between them. The CDR3 extends over 12 amino acids. CDR3 in DNA: TGTGCCAGCACGACTAAGGGCTATGGCTACACCTTC. Its protein product is CASTTKGYGYTF. Full variable domain (missing parts from reference TRBV9 and TRBJ1-2): DSGVTQTPKHLITATGQRVTLRCSPRSGDLSVYWYQQSLDQGLQFLIQYYNGEERAKGNILERFSAQQFPDLHSELNLSSLELGDSALYFCASTTKGYGYTFGSGTRLTVV.

The rearrangement links TRBV7-3 to TRBJ1-1; 7 bases fit TRBD1. The V segment lost 5 bases and the J segment 5 bases; nucleotides outside the gene matches: 5. This CDR3 has 13 residues. CDR1 and CDR2 from the germline V gene are SGHTA and FQGTGA. Written as DNA, the CDR3 is TGTGCCAGCAGCGCAGGGGGATGGACTGAAGCTTTCTTT. This gives the protein CASSAGGWTEAFF.

The V call is TRBV5-1, the J call TRBJ1-3, with a possible D match to TRBD1 (5 bases). V lost 0 bases to trimming and J lost 3 bases, with 16 bases between them. The CDR3 is made up of 17 amino acids. Germline CDR1 is SGHRS and CDR2 is YFSETQ. The CDR3 spells CASSLGGSSQGGNTIYF. The DNA for the CDR3 is TGCGCCAGCAGCTTGGGGGGCAGCAGCCAGGGTGGAAACACCATATATTTT. Combining the CDR3 with reference TRBV5-1 and TRBJ1-3 gives the whole variable domain KAGVTQTPRYLIKTRGQQVTLSCSPISGHRSVSWYQQTPGQGLQFLFEYFSETQRNKGNFPGRFSGRQFSNSRSEMNVSTLELGDSALYLCASSLGGSSQGGNTIYFGEGSWLTVV.

The rearrangement links TRBV19 to TRBJ2-5; a possible D gene is TRBD2 (5 bases). Germline assignment: CDR1 LNHDA and CDR2 SQIVND (reference sequence). The length of the CDR3 is 13 residues. Trimming left V 5 bases short and J 2 bases short, with 9 bases between. The CDR3 region is CASSGSAQETQYF. DNA for the CDR3: TGTGCCAGTAGTGGTAGCGCTCAAGAGACCCAGTACTTC.

V gene TRBV29-1 combines with J gene TRBJ1-1; D remains ambiguous. This CDR3 spans 11 amino acids. Between the trimmed V and J ends, which lost 1 base and 7 bases, there was a span of 7 bases. In germline, CDR1 is SQVTM, CDR2 ANQGSEA. CDR3 residues: CSVEGPGEAFF. DNA of the CDR3: TGCAGCGTTGAAGGTCCGGGTGAAGCTTTCTTT.

The CDR3 DNA reads as TGTGCCAGCAGCCCCTCGGGGGGCGATCGGGTGGGTGAAAAACTGTTTTTT. It codes for CASSPSGGDRVGEKLFF. This rearrangement joins TRBV11-2 to TRBJ1-4; TRBD1 might be the D (6 bases). Germline values: CDR1 SGHAT, CDR2 FQNNGV. Between the trimmed V and J ends, which lost 5 bases and 7 bases, there was a span of 23 bases. CDR3 length: 17 amino acids.

The rearrangement joins TRBV4-2 to TRBJ2-2, with 8 bases aligning to TRBD2. The CDR3 runs 14 residues. CDR1 and CDR2 from the germline V gene are LGHNA and YNFKEQ. Trimming at V came to 10 bases and at J to 5 bases, leaving 9 bases not matched to a gene. The CDR3 region has the DNA TGTGCCACGTCCGGGGGGGGAAAAACCGGGGAGCTGTTTTTT. Protein product: CATSGGGKTGELFF.

V is TRBV20-1 and J is TRBJ2-7; TRBD1 might be the D (7 bases). CDR3 size: 11 residues. Germline lookup yields CDR1 DFQATT and CDR2 SNEGSKA (reference sequence). Trimming removed 7 bases at V and 6 bases at J, with 13 bases between. This chain's CDR3 is CSGAGGGEQYF. The CDR3 nucleotides are TGCAGTGGGGCAGGGGGAGGCGAGCAGTACTTC.

J is TRBJ2-7 and V is TRBV19, with D perhaps matching TRBD1 (5 bases). Trimming shortened V by 5 bases and J by 3 bases, and 20 bases separated the two germline ends. Germline CDR1 is LNHDA and CDR2 is SQIVND (reference sequence). The CDR3 has 16 amino acids. The CDR3 loop is CASSPRDLGVFYEQYF. In DNA form, the CDR3 reads TGTGCCAGTAGTCCCCGAGACCTAGGGGTCTTCTACGAGCAGTACTTC.

The chain couples TRBV19 to TRBJ1-1; D remains ambiguous. V gave up 5 bases and J gave up 4 bases, with 14 bases separating them. The germline gives CDR1 LNHDA, CDR2 SQIVND (reference sequence). This CDR3 comprises 14 residues. The CDR3: CASSPYSTGTEAFF. As DNA, the CDR3 is TGTGCCAGTAGTCCCTATTCGACGGGCACTGAAGCTTTCTTT.

The chain links TRBV7-9 to TRBJ1-1; D is unclear. Looked up from germline, CDR1 is SEHNR and CDR2 is FQNEAQ (reference sequence). The length of the CDR3 is 15 residues. Trimming removed 3 bases at V and 0 bases at J, with 11 bases between. DNA of the CDR3: TGTGCCAGCAGCTTGTCACCAGGTATGAACACTGAAGCTTTCTTT. Its translation is CASSLSPGMNTEAFF.

This chain joins TRBV19 and TRBJ2-5, with 13 bases that match TRBD2. V shed 4 bases, J shed 5 bases, and the junction held 10 bases outside the gene matches. The CDR3 length is 17 residues. The germline V gene has CDR1 LNHDA and CDR2 SQIVND (reference sequence). The CDR3 protein is CASSRSAGLAGQETQYF. The CDR3 DNA is TGTGCCAGTAGTAGGAGCGCGGGACTAGCGGGGCAGGAGACCCAGTACTTC. The complete variable domain, with remaining parts taken from reference TRBV19 and TRBJ2-5, reads DGGITQSPKYLFRKEGQNVTLSCEQNLNHDAMYWYRQDPGQGLRLIYYSQIVNDFQKGDIAEGYSVSREKKESFPLTVTSAQKNPTAFYLCASSRSAGLAGQETQYFGPGTRLLVL.

This chain connects TRBV9 to TRBJ2-5; TRBD2 agrees at 7 bases. V was pared by 2 bases and J by 1 base, with 2 bases of the junction left unmatched. CDR1 SGDLS and CDR2 YYNGEE come from the germline V gene. This CDR3 has 14 amino acids. CDR3 nucleotides: TGTGCCAGCAGCGTGGGGGGGATCCAAGAGACCCAGTACTTC. This sequence encodes CASSVGGIQETQYF.

The rearrangement links TRBV10-1 to TRBJ2-3, with D possibly matching TRBD2 (6 bases). Germline CDR1 reads WNHNN; CDR2 reads SYGVQD (reference sequence). V shed 2 bases and J shed 5 bases, with 14 bases lying between them. This CDR3 has 15 residues. In DNA, the CDR3 is TGCGCCAGCAGTGAGCGCGGGACTGTAGGAGATACGCAGTATTTT. Its translation is CASSERGTVGDTQYF.